This T cell receptor (beta chain) was sequenced in a study of high-grade serous ovarian cancer treatment subgroups. This clone was counted a single time. The antigen is unknown. Tumor samples were obtained before definitive surgery or chemotherapy. CDR1 is MNHNY, CDR2 SVGAGI, per germline (reference sequence). V gave up 0 bases and J gave up 8 bases, with 10 bases separating them. The CDR3 is made up of 13 amino acids. The repertoire was sequenced with immunoSEQ multiplex PCR; TCRdb's copy has only in-frame clones and lacks some. This table has thousands of clones, around 79% appearing once. Broader study findings: Different patients shared almost no repertoire; same-patient tumors shared 0.11 to 0.79.

The sequence derives from a human donor with high-grade serous ovarian cancer. The gene calls are TRBV6-6 and TRBJ1-2; a possible D gene is TRBD1 (6 bases). Sequences were obtained from tumor tissue. CDR3 nucleotide sequence: TGTGCCAGCAGTTACTCAAGGGGGGAAGGCTACACCTTC. Encoded protein: CASSYSRGEGYTF.